This passage covers 7 T cell receptor beta chains from one sample sequenced in a study of identical twins. TCRdb passed the 5' RACE reads through MiXCR, listing each CDR3 protein once. The sample contains approximately 670,000 distinct CDR3 sequences, 5.5% to 7.5% of which appear only once. The sequenced sample consisted of naive T cells sorted from blood. Receptor source: a man younger than 35 in good health.

This clonotype has at least ten counts. This chain joins TRBV5-5 and TRBJ2-5; D is uncertain. The CDR3 is 14 residues long. Per germline, CDR1 SGHKS and CDR2 YYEKEE (reference sequence). V was cut by 0 bases and J by 2 bases, with 8 bases left in between. CDR3 sequence: CASSLVGRQETQYF. In DNA, the CDR3 is TGTGCCAGCAGCTTGGTAGGCAGACAAGAGACCCAGTACTTC.

Ten or more counts support this clonotype. The rearrangement links TRBV5-1 to TRBJ2-1, with TRBD2 identical over 13 bases. The trim removed 4 bases at V and 8 bases at J, leaving 9 bases unmatched. The CDR3 contains 16 residues. CDR1 and CDR2 from the germline V gene are SGHRS and YFSETQ. CDR3 amino acids: CASSPLLAGGPHEQFF. The CDR3 bases are TGCGCCAGCAGCCCACTACTAGCGGGAGGGCCCCATGAGCAGTTCTTC.

There are a few counts of this clonotype. V usage is TRBV20-1 and J usage is TRBJ2-5; 7 bases fit TRBD1. Trimming cost V 2 bases and J 5 bases; bases outside gene matches: 8. Germline CDR1 DFQATT, CDR2 SNEGSKA (reference sequence). The CDR3 consists of 14 residues. Written as DNA, the CDR3 is TGCAGTGCTAGATCCACAGGGGTCCAGGAGACCCAGTACTTC. This encodes CSARSTGVQETQYF.

The table lists this clonotype with a few counts. The V and J genes are TRBV13 and TRBJ1-6; maybe TRBD1 (5 bases). The germline V and J ends were trimmed by 5 bases and 6 bases, with 14 bases remaining between them. The CDR3 length is 15 residues. The V gene's germline CDR1 is PRHDT and CDR2 FYEKMQ (reference sequence). CDR3 nucleotide sequence: TGTGCCAGCAGCACTTTGGGGACTCCTAATTCACCCCTCCACTTT. It yields the protein CASSTLGTPNSPLHF. The variable domain in full, completed from reference TRBV13 and TRBJ1-6, reads AAGVIQSPRHLIKEKRETATLKCYPIPRHDTVYWYQQGPGQDPQFLISFYEKMQSDKGSIPDRFSAQQFSDYHSELNMSSLELGDSALYFCASSTLGTPNSPLHFGNGTRLTVT.

In its sample, this clonotype was seen many times. This chain connects TRBV6-5 to TRBJ2-1; 10 bases agree with TRBD2. V shed 4 bases and J 5 bases; nucleotides not matched to a gene: 5. The germline V gene has CDR1 MNHEY and CDR2 SVGAGI. This CDR3 has 15 residues. DNA for the CDR3: TGTGCCAGCAGTTTTAGCGGGAGGCCGGACAATGAGCAGTTCTTC. Its translation: CASSFSGRPDNEQFF.

V usage is TRBV6-5 and J usage is TRBJ2-3; TRBD2 agrees at 11 bases. Germline CDR1 MNHEY, CDR2 SVGAGI. The CDR3 covers 18 residues. V shed 0 bases, J shed 2 bases, and the junction held 7 bases outside the gene matches. The CDR3 DNA reads TGTGCCAGCAGTTACTCTGCCCTAGCGGGAGGTCCCACAGATACGCAGTATTTT. Translation: CASSYSALAGGPTDTQYF.

This clonotype was detected a few times. The CDR3 protein is CASSTTGRSSYNEQFF. The CDR3 DNA is TGTGCCAGCAGTACCACCGGGAGGAGCTCCTACAATGAGCAGTTCTTC. This chain connects TRBV28 to TRBJ2-1, with TRBD2 matching 7 bases. Per the germline V gene, CDR1 is MDHEN and CDR2 is SYDVKM. CDR3 size: 16 residues. V gave up 5 bases and J gave up 0 bases; unmatched junction bases: 7. Looking up the rest from reference TRBV28 and TRBJ2-1 gives the full variable domain: DVKVTQSSRYLVKRTGEKVFLECVQDMDHENMFWYRQDPGLGLRLIYFSYDVKMKEKGDIPEGYSVSREKKERFSLILESASTNQTSMYLCASSTTGRSSYNEQFFGPGTRLTVL.